The 23 T cell receptor beta chains below all came from one sample that was sequenced in a study of cytomegalovirus exposure and HLA in healthy donors. Sequencing was performed with immunoSEQ multiplex PCR; in TCRdb, only in-frame clones are kept and a portion is missing. The sample holds fewer than 250,000 clones, approximately 80% seen once. Sequenced material: PBMCs. Receptor source: a woman aged 30 to 39 in good health and CMV-seropositive.

The genes are TRBV2 and TRBJ2-1, with TRBD1 as a possible D gene (6 bases). This CDR3 spans 15 amino acids. The ends were cut back, 6 bases at V and 4 bases at J, with 16 bases in the middle. The V gene's germline CDR1 is SNHLY and CDR2 FYNNEI. CDR3 sequence reads: CASSVPGTTYNEQFF. The CDR3 nucleotides are TGTGCCAGCAGCGTACCCGGGACAACTTACAATGAGCAGTTCTTC.

The gene calls are TRBV10-3 and TRBJ2-3; no firm D call. V was cut by 0 bases and J by 4 bases, with 2 bases left in between. CDR1 and CDR2 (germline): ENHRY, SYGVKD. The CDR3 spans 12 residues. CDR3 sequence: CAISESPDTQYF. The CDR3 coding sequence is TGTGCCATCAGTGAGTCCCCAGATACGCAGTATTTT.

The chain uses TRBV11-2 and TRBJ2-3; D unresolved. Germline values: CDR1 SGHAT, CDR2 FQNNGV. Trimming removed 2 bases from V and 0 bases from J, with 21 bases in between. This CDR3 is built from 19 residues. The DNA of the CDR3 is TGTGCCAGCAGCTTACGTGGCCCCTCATGGGCAACTAGCACAGATACGCAGTATTTT. Translated, it gives CASSLRGPSWATSTDTQYF.

At least ten counts were recorded for this clone. Distinct nucleotide sequences in the sample also encode this CDR3. The V and J genes are TRBV29-1 and TRBJ1-2; D not certain. With 5 bases removed from V and 2 bases from J, the gap between germline ends came to 6 bases. The germline V gene has CDR1 SQVTM and CDR2 ANQGSEA. The CDR3 totals 11 residues. CDR3 protein: CSVSVNYGYTF. CDR3 DNA: TGCAGCGTTTCCGTAAACTATGGCTACACCTTC. Full variable domain (missing parts from reference TRBV29-1 and TRBJ1-2): SAVISQKPSRDICQRGTSLTIQCQVDSQVTMMFWYRQQPGQSLTLIATANQGSEATYESGFVIDKFPISRPNLTFSTLTVSNMSPEDSSIYLCSVSVNYGYTFGSGTRLTVV.

The chain couples TRBV29-1 to TRBJ2-5, with TRBD1 as a possible D gene (6 bases). Trimming removed 0 bases from V and 1 base from J, with 9 bases in between. The CDR3 loop spans 14 amino acids. The V gene's germline CDR1 is SQVTM and CDR2 ANQGSEA. The CDR3 reads CSVEETGLQETQYF. CDR3 bases: TGCAGCGTTGAAGAAACAGGGCTCCAAGAGACCCAGTACTTC.

The J gene is TRBJ1-2, the V gene TRBV4-2, with D possibly being TRBD1 (6 bases). The CDR3 extends over 17 amino acids. Germline-derived CDR1 and CDR2 are LGHNA and YNFKEQ. V lost 5 bases to trimming and J lost 8 bases, with 27 bases between them. In DNA form, the CDR3 reads TGTGCCAGCAGCGCAAGATCGGGGGCAGGGGTTTTGAGGGGCTACACCTTC. Its protein is CASSARSGAGVLRGYTF.

The V gene is TRBV6-1, the J gene TRBJ1-4; 7 bases line up with TRBD1. Looked up from germline, CDR1 is MNHNS and CDR2 is SASEGT. V shed 6 bases, J shed 6 bases, and the junction held 10 bases outside the gene matches. The CDR3 sequence is 15 residues long. CDR3 nucleotide sequence: TGTGCCAGCAGCCCTTATACAGGGGATGATGAAAAACTGTTTTTT. This codes for CASSPYTGDDEKLFF.

This chain uses TRBV7-3 with TRBJ2-1; maybe TRBD2 (6 bases). In germline, CDR1 is SGHTA, CDR2 FQGTGA. V lost 3 bases and J 5 bases, leaving 8 bases between the germline ends. This CDR3 comprises 13 residues. The CDR3 loop reads CASSLGLDNEQFF. For the CDR3, the DNA is TGTGCCAGCAGCTTGGGACTTGACAATGAGCAGTTCTTC.

The genes are TRBV5-1 and TRBJ2-7; 8 nucleotides line up with TRBD2. Trimming at V came to 2 bases and at J to 3 bases, leaving 1 base not matched to a gene. CDR1 SGHRS and CDR2 YFSETQ come from the germline V gene. The CDR3 consists of 13 residues. The CDR3 protein is CASSFTSGYEQYF. In DNA, the CDR3 is TGCGCCAGCAGCTTCACTAGCGGCTACGAGCAGTACTTC.

This clone has just a few counts. V is TRBV30 and J is TRBJ2-7; D remains ambiguous. Trimming took 1 base from V and 6 from J, leaving 13 bases between them. The CDR3 covers 13 residues. Germline loops: CDR1 GTSNPN, CDR2 SVGIG (reference sequence). The CDR3 bases are TGTGCCTGGAGTGAAGGAGTTCTGTCCGAGCAGTACTTC. The encoded protein is CAWSEGVLSEQYF. The entire variable domain, with the rest obtained from reference TRBV30 and TRBJ2-7, is as follows: SQTIHQWPATLVQPVGSPLSLECTVEGTSNPNLYWYRQAAGRGLQLLFYSVGIGQISSEVPQNLSASRPQDRQFILSSKKLLLSDSGFYLCAWSEGVLSEQYFGPGTRLTVT.

The CDR3 loop reads CASSLGGGASAQFF. Written as DNA, the CDR3 is TGTGCCAGCAGCTTAGGGGGTGGGGCTAGTGCGCAGTTCTTC. The rearrangement joins TRBV7-9 to TRBJ2-1, with D maybe TRBD1 (5 bases). This CDR3 is 14 amino acids long. CDR1 and CDR2 from the germline V gene are SEHNR and FQNEAQ (reference sequence). The V gene lost 1 base and the J gene lost 12 bases, with 16 bases spanning the gap.

This clone was recorded a few times. The V gene is TRBV27, the J gene TRBJ2-2, with unresolved D. Germline CDR1 and CDR2: MNHEY and SMNVEV (reference sequence). CDR3 length: 13 amino acids. Trimming removed 4 bases at V and 4 bases at J, with 7 bases between. The chain's CDR3 is CASSWGSTGELFF. In DNA, the CDR3 is TGTGCCAGCAGTTGGGGTAGCACCGGGGAGCTGTTTTTT.

This rearrangement joins TRBV29-1 to TRBJ1-3, with D perhaps matching TRBD1 (5 bases). The CDR3 contains 12 residues. Between the trimmed V and J ends, which lost 6 bases and 4 bases, there was a span of 10 bases. CDR1 is SQVTM and CDR2 is ANQGSEA in the germline V gene. The CDR3 loop reads CSVPGRGNTIYF. The CDR3 bases are TGCAGCGTACCAGGGAGGGGAAACACCATATATTTT.

In its sample, this clone was seen a few times. The rearrangement uses TRBV19 and TRBJ1-1, with 8 bases fitting TRBD1. V trimming: 6 bases; J trimming: 0 bases; junction bases outside the gene matches: 6. The CDR3 is 15 amino acids. Germline values: CDR1 LNHDA, CDR2 SQIVND (reference sequence). The CDR3 sequence is CASRRDRYMNTEAFF. DNA of the CDR3: TGTGCCAGTAGGAGGGACAGGTACATGAACACTGAAGCTTTCTTT.

This clone was counted between two and nine times. The chain joins TRBV5-1 to TRBJ2-7; 7 nucleotides agree with TRBD2. CDR1 is SGHRS and CDR2 is YFSETQ in the germline V gene. The CDR3 is 13 residues long. The junction had 3 bases not matched to a gene; V was cut back by 6 bases and J by 0 bases. In nucleotides, the CDR3 is TGCGCCAGCACTAGCGGTACCTCCTACGAGCAGTACTTC. Its translation: CASTSGTSYEQYF.

The chain employs TRBV6-1 and TRBJ2-1; D gene unclear. V was cut by 1 base and J by 3 bases, with 19 bases left in between. This CDR3 is 18 amino acids long. From germline, CDR1 is MNHNS and CDR2 SASEGT. DNA of the CDR3: TGTGCCAGCAGTGAAGTTGTACCGCCCCCGACCGACTACAATGAGCAGTTCTTC. It encodes CASSEVVPPPTDYNEQFF.

V gene TRBV7-6 combines with J gene TRBJ2-1; no definite D call. The germline gives CDR1 SGHVS, CDR2 FNYEAQ. The length of the CDR3 is 13 residues. Trimming stripped 6 bases from V and 5 bases from J, with 11 bases between. CDR3 sequence reads: CASRQNGDNEQFF. CDR3 DNA sequence: TGTGCCAGCAGGCAAAATGGGGACAATGAGCAGTTCTTC.

This chain joins TRBV14 and TRBJ2-1; 10 nucleotides agree with TRBD2. Germline V gene lookup returns CDR1 SGHDN and CDR2 FVKESK. V lost 7 bases and J lost 9; bases outside the gene matches: 12. This CDR3 is 15 amino acids long. For the CDR3, the DNA is TGTGCCAGCACCCGTAGACCTAGCGGGAGATCTGAGCAGTTCTTC. Protein: CASTRRPSGRSEQFF.

This chain links TRBV14 with TRBJ1-4, with 8 positions matching TRBD1. The CDR3 consists of 14 residues. The germline gives CDR1 SGHDN, CDR2 FVKESK. J lost 8 bases, V lost 6 bases, and 8 bases had no gene match. CDR3: CASSRRTGREKLFF. The CDR3 coding sequence is TGTGCCAGCAGTCGAAGGACAGGGAGGGAAAAACTGTTTTTT. The full variable domain, with the rest looked up from reference TRBV14 and TRBJ1-4, is EAGVTQFPSHSVIEKGQTVTLRCDPISGHDNLYWYRRVMGKEIKFLLHFVKESKQDESGMPNNRFLAERTGGTYSTLKVQPAELEDSGVYFCASSRRTGREKLFFGSGTQLSVL.

V gene TRBV15 combines with J gene TRBJ1-4; D is undetermined. With 1 base removed from V and 3 bases from J, the gap between germline ends came to 18 bases. The CDR3 contains 18 residues. From germline, CDR1 is LNHNV and CDR2 YYDKDF (reference sequence). The CDR3, as DNA: TGTGCCACCAGCAGAGTAGACGAGGCCGCGCGAGCTAATGAAAAACTGTTTTTT. Translation gives CATSRVDEAARANEKLFF.

The chain links TRBV6-5 to TRBJ2-7, with 7 positions matching TRBD1. The CDR3 is made up of 15 amino acids. V shed 6 bases, J shed 0 bases, and the junction held 8 bases outside the gene matches. Germline V gene lookup returns CDR1 MNHEY and CDR2 SVGAGI. The CDR3 coding sequence is TGTGCCAGCAGCTTCAACCGGGACAGCTCCTACGAGCAGTACTTC. Translation gives CASSFNRDSSYEQYF.

The chain links TRBV5-6 to TRBJ1-2, with TRBD1 as a possible D gene (6 bases). Germline assignment: CDR1 SGHDT and CDR2 YYEEEE. Trimming took off 2 bases at V and 4 bases at J, with 15 bases between the two ends. The CDR3 length is 15 residues. CDR3 in DNA: TGTGCCAGCAGCTTCTTACCAGGGGCGGGCTATGGCTACACCTTC. The encoded protein is CASSFLPGAGYGYTF.

The rearrangement links TRBV2 to TRBJ2-1; D is perhaps TRBD2 (5 bases). Trimming took 4 bases from V and 7 from J, leaving 11 bases between them. The CDR3 totals 13 residues. Germline loops: CDR1 SNHLY, CDR2 FYNNEI. CDR3 in DNA: TGTGCCAGCAGTGGAGGGTTCGGAAATGAGCAGTTCTTC. As protein: CASSGGFGNEQFF.